These T cell receptor beta chains were read from a single sample in a study of blood T cell repertoires in COVID-19. Sequencing used immunoSEQ multiplex PCR; TCRdb keeps in-frame clones, though not all of them. The table shows 50,000 to 60,000 clones, with roughly 86% occurring only once. The specimen was peripheral blood. These receptors all stem from a man between 60 and 70 years old with active COVID-19. The CDR3 runs from the conserved cysteine through the conserved F or W. Each record gives: V gene, clone size, J gene, D gene, CDR3 protein, CDR3 DNA. The D gene is left open where the match is weak. Clone size is shown for a subset of rows, as once, few, many or a class of expanded clone.

v_gene: TRBV6-5
abundance: .
j_gene: TRBJ2-5
d_gene: .
CDR3aa: CASGRALETQYF
CDR3nt: TGTGCCAGCGGCAGGGCACTAGAGACCCAGTACTTC

v_gene: TRBV28
abundance: .
j_gene: TRBJ2-3
d_gene: .
CDR3aa: CASSLTGLSTDTQYF
CDR3nt: TGTGCCAGCAGTCTTACAGGTCTTAGCACAGATACGCAGTATTTT

v_gene: TRBV7-3
abundance: .
j_gene: TRBJ2-3
d_gene: .
CDR3aa: CASSSTLLGGTDTQYF
CDR3nt: TGTGCCAGCAGCTCAACCCTACTAGGGGGTACAGATACGCAGTATTTT

v_gene: TRBV18
abundance: .
j_gene: TRBJ2-3
d_gene: .
CDR3aa: CASSPGQLKGTDTQYF
CDR3nt: TGTGCCAGCTCACCGGGACAACTGAAGGGCACAGATACGCAGTATTTT

v_gene: TRBV18
abundance: .
j_gene: TRBJ2-5
d_gene: .
CDR3aa: CASSQSGPGETQYF
CDR3nt: TGTGCCAGCTCGCAAAGTGGGCCCGGAGAGACCCAGTACTTC

v_gene: TRBV3-1/TRBV3-2
abundance: .
j_gene: TRBJ2-3
d_gene: TRBD2
CDR3aa: CASTAKGLVTDTQYF
CDR3nt: TGTGCCAGCACCGCGAAGGGACTAGTGACAGATACGCAGTATTTT

v_gene: TRBV18
abundance: .
j_gene: TRBJ2-1
d_gene: TRBD2
CDR3aa: CASSSLSGRASDEQFF
CDR3nt: TGTGCCAGCTCATCCCTTAGCGGGAGGGCCAGCGATGAGCAGTTCTTC

v_gene: TRBV27
abundance: .
j_gene: TRBJ1-2
d_gene: .
CDR3aa: CASSFYSGTSDGYTF
CDR3nt: TGTGCCAGCAGTTTTTACAGCGGGACCTCTGATGGCTACACCTTC

v_gene: TRBV4-1
abundance: .
j_gene: TRBJ2-1
d_gene: .
CDR3aa: CASSQVGRRVNEQFF
CDR3nt: TGCGCCAGCAGCCAAGTCGGCAGGCGAGTAAATGAGCAGTTCTTC

v_gene: TRBV27
abundance: .
j_gene: TRBJ1-1
d_gene: .
CDR3aa: CASSLQGGLNTEAFF
CDR3nt: TGTGCCAGCAGCTTGCAAGGGGGTTTGAACACTGAAGCTTTCTTT

v_gene: TRBV27
abundance: once
j_gene: TRBJ1-1
d_gene: .
CDR3aa: CASSLTQRVATEAFF
CDR3nt: TGTGCCAGCAGTTTAACCCAACGGGTGGCCACTGAAGCTTTCTTT

v_gene: TRBV5-6
abundance: .
j_gene: TRBJ2-5
d_gene: TRBD2
CDR3aa: CASSSRLAGKETQYF
CDR3nt: TGTGCCAGCAGCTCGAGGTTAGCGGGGAAAGAGACCCAGTACTTC

v_gene: TRBV3-1/TRBV3-2
abundance: .
j_gene: TRBJ1-2
d_gene: .
CDR3aa: CASSQERLGYTF
CDR3nt: TGTGCCAGCAGCCAAGAGAGGTTAGGCTACACCTTC

v_gene: TRBV4-1
abundance: .
j_gene: TRBJ2-1
d_gene: .
CDR3aa: CASSQVMSSSYNEQFF
CDR3nt: TGCGCCAGCAGCCAAGTCATGTCCAGCTCCTACAATGAGCAGTTCTTC

v_gene: TRBV3-1/TRBV3-2
abundance: .
j_gene: TRBJ2-1
d_gene: TRBD2
CDR3aa: CASSHLREGYNEQFF
CDR3nt: TGTGCCAGCAGCCATCTGCGGGAGGGCTACAATGAGCAGTTCTTC

v_gene: TRBV11-2
abundance: .
j_gene: TRBJ2-1
d_gene: TRBD2
CDR3aa: CASTGLAGAGEQFF
CDR3nt: TGTGCCAGCACGGGACTAGCGGGAGCAGGTGAGCAGTTCTTC

v_gene: TRBV3-1/TRBV3-2
abundance: .
j_gene: TRBJ2-3
d_gene: TRBD2
CDR3aa: CASSQEGLAERGDTQYF
CDR3nt: TGTGCCAGCAGCCAAGAGGGACTAGCCGAGCGTGGAGATACGCAGTATTTT

v_gene: TRBV29-1
abundance: .
j_gene: TRBJ1-5
d_gene: .
CDR3aa: CSVAQGLLGNQPQHF
CDR3nt: TGCAGCGTTGCCCAGGGACTGTTAGGCAATCAGCCCCAGCATTTT

v_gene: TRBV5-1
abundance: .
j_gene: TRBJ2-1
d_gene: TRBD2
CDR3aa: CASSPIVTSGPEQFF
CDR3nt: TGCGCCAGCAGCCCGATTGTGACTAGCGGGCCCGAGCAGTTCTTC

v_gene: TRBV2
abundance: .
j_gene: TRBJ2-4
d_gene: .
CDR3aa: CASSEAWESAKNIQYF
CDR3nt: TGTGCCAGCAGTGAAGCTTGGGAGTCAGCCAAAAACATTCAGTACTTC

v_gene: TRBV27
abundance: .
j_gene: TRBJ1-2
d_gene: .
CDR3aa: CASRTSGGPRGYTF
CDR3nt: TGTGCCAGCAGGACCTCGGGAGGGCCGAGAGGTTACACCTTC

v_gene: TRBV7-8
abundance: .
j_gene: TRBJ2-1
d_gene: .
CDR3aa: CASSLVYSSYNEQFF
CDR3nt: TGTGCCAGCAGCTTAGTTTACTCCTCCTACAATGAGCAGTTCTTC

v_gene: TRBV19
abundance: .
j_gene: TRBJ2-1
d_gene: TRBD2
CDR3aa: CASRKKGTSLANEQFF
CDR3nt: TGTGCCAGTCGTAAGAAAGGGACTAGTTTAGCGAATGAGCAGTTCTTC

v_gene: TRBV30
abundance: .
j_gene: TRBJ2-3
d_gene: TRBD2
CDR3aa: CAWRQRETTDTQYF
CDR3nt: TGTGCCTGGAGACAGCGGGAGACGACAGATACGCAGTATTTT

v_gene: TRBV3-1/TRBV3-2
abundance: .
j_gene: TRBJ2-1
d_gene: TRBD2
CDR3aa: CASSLTGGRANEQFF
CDR3nt: TGTGCCAGCAGCCTCACGGGCGGGAGGGCCAATGAGCAGTTCTTC

v_gene: TRBV29-1
abundance: .
j_gene: TRBJ2-2
d_gene: .
CDR3aa: CSVEGKEEQLFF
CDR3nt: TGCAGCGTTGAAGGTAAAGAGGAGCAGCTGTTTTTT

v_gene: TRBV29-1
abundance: .
j_gene: TRBJ2-1
d_gene: .
CDR3aa: CSVRSGLYNEQFF
CDR3nt: TGCAGCGTTAGGTCAGGGCTCTACAATGAGCAGTTCTTC

v_gene: TRBV29-1
abundance: once
j_gene: TRBJ2-7
d_gene: TRBD2
CDR3aa: CSVSGRAYEQYF
CDR3nt: TGCAGCGTTAGTGGGAGGGCCTACGAGCAGTACTTC

v_gene: TRBV4-1
abundance: .
j_gene: TRBJ2-1
d_gene: .
CDR3aa: CASAAGNEQFF
CDR3nt: TGCGCCAGCGCCGCGGGGAACGAGCAGTTCTTC

v_gene: TRBV5-1
abundance: once
j_gene: TRBJ2-2
d_gene: TRBD1
CDR3aa: CASSSQGANTGELFF
CDR3nt: TGCGCCAGCAGCTCTCAGGGGGCGAACACCGGGGAGCTGTTTTTT

v_gene: TRBV13
abundance: .
j_gene: TRBJ1-2
d_gene: TRBD1
CDR3aa: CASSINRDRPYGYTF
CDR3nt: TGTGCCAGCAGCATCAACCGGGACAGGCCTTATGGCTACACCTTC

v_gene: TRBV5-1
abundance: .
j_gene: TRBJ2-7
d_gene: .
CDR3aa: CASSLGGAGEQYF
CDR3nt: TGCGCCAGCAGCTTGGGGGGCGCGGGGGAGCAGTACTTC

v_gene: TRBV6-5
abundance: .
j_gene: TRBJ2-3
d_gene: TRBD2
CDR3aa: CASGGGRAVDTQYF
CDR3nt: TGTGCCAGCGGGGGCGGGAGGGCGGTGGATACGCAGTATTTT

v_gene: TRBV18
abundance: .
j_gene: TRBJ2-1
d_gene: TRBD2
CDR3aa: CASSPPAGGLLEQFF
CDR3nt: TGTGCCAGCTCACCACCGGCGGGAGGGCTGCTTGAGCAGTTCTTC

v_gene: TRBV9
abundance: .
j_gene: TRBJ2-2
d_gene: TRBD2
CDR3aa: CASSVDLAGGGGELFF
CDR3nt: TGTGCCAGCAGCGTAGACCTAGCGGGAGGAGGCGGGGAGCTGTTTTTT

v_gene: TRBV9
abundance: .
j_gene: TRBJ2-2
d_gene: .
CDR3aa: CASSETGMNTGELFF
CDR3nt: TGTGCCAGCAGCGAGACGGGGATGAACACCGGGGAGCTGTTTTTT

v_gene: TRBV4-2
abundance: .
j_gene: TRBJ2-5
d_gene: .
CDR3aa: CASSQDRVTQYF
CDR3nt: TGTGCCAGCAGCCAAGATAGAGTGACCCAGTACTTC

v_gene: TRBV19
abundance: .
j_gene: TRBJ2-1
d_gene: TRBD2
CDR3aa: CASSKAGEQFF
CDR3nt: TGTGCCAGTAGCAAAGCGGGGGAGCAGTTCTTC

v_gene: TRBV30
abundance: once
j_gene: TRBJ2-5
d_gene: TRBD1
CDR3aa: CACTRDRRETQYF
CDR3nt: TGTGCCTGTACCCGGGACAGGAGAGAGACCCAGTACTTC

v_gene: TRBV28
abundance: .
j_gene: TRBJ1-2
d_gene: .
CDR3aa: CASTAQGNYGYTF
CDR3nt: TGTGCCAGCACCGCCCAGGGGAACTATGGCTACACCTTC

v_gene: TRBV4-2
abundance: .
j_gene: TRBJ1-2
d_gene: TRBD1
CDR3aa: CASSQDRGRDYGYTF
CDR3nt: TGTGCCAGCAGCCAAGACAGGGGGCGCGACTATGGCTACACCTTC

v_gene: TRBV9
abundance: .
j_gene: TRBJ2-1
d_gene: TRBD2
CDR3aa: CASSVASGTWREQFF
CDR3nt: TGTGCCAGCAGCGTAGCAAGCGGGACTTGGCGGGAGCAGTTCTTC

v_gene: TRBV9
abundance: .
j_gene: TRBJ1-3
d_gene: TRBD1
CDR3aa: CASRPGTGASGNTIYF
CDR3nt: TGTGCCAGCAGGCCCGGGACAGGGGCCTCTGGAAACACCATATATTTT

v_gene: TRBV2
abundance: .
j_gene: TRBJ2-1
d_gene: TRBD2
CDR3aa: CASSARPGLAGAYNEQFF
CDR3nt: TGTGCCAGCAGTGCCAGGCCAGGACTAGCGGGAGCGTACAATGAGCAGTTCTTC

v_gene: TRBV7-2
abundance: few
j_gene: TRBJ2-1
d_gene: TRBD2
CDR3aa: CASSLAGLAAYNEQFF
CDR3nt: TGTGCCAGCAGCTTAGCGGGGCTAGCGGCCTACAATGAGCAGTTCTTC

v_gene: TRBV27
abundance: .
j_gene: TRBJ1-3
d_gene: .
CDR3aa: CASSPRGYGNTIYF
CDR3nt: TGTGCCAGCAGCCCCAGGGGTTACGGAAACACCATATATTTT

v_gene: TRBV24-1
abundance: .
j_gene: TRBJ2-1
d_gene: .
CDR3aa: CATSGRGGNEQFF
CDR3nt: TGTGCCACCAGTGGCCGAGGGGGCAATGAGCAGTTCTTC

v_gene: TRBV10-2
abundance: .
j_gene: TRBJ1-3
d_gene: .
CDR3aa: CASRMDISSGNTIYF
CDR3nt: TGCGCCAGCAGGATGGACATCAGCTCTGGAAACACCATATATTTT

v_gene: TRBV10-2
abundance: .
j_gene: TRBJ1-1
d_gene: TRBD1
CDR3aa: CASRGQSYTEAFF
CDR3nt: TGCGCCAGCAGGGGACAGTCCTACACTGAAGCTTTCTTT

v_gene: TRBV5-1
abundance: .
j_gene: TRBJ2-1
d_gene: .
CDR3aa: CASSAGTRIWNEQFF
CDR3nt: TGCGCCAGCAGCGCCGGGACAAGGATCTGGAATGAGCAGTTCTTC

v_gene: TRBV11-3
abundance: .
j_gene: TRBJ1-1
d_gene: TRBD1
CDR3aa: CASSPRDSDEAFF
CDR3nt: TGTGCCAGCAGCCCCCGGGACAGCGACGAAGCTTTCTTT

v_gene: TRBV6-5
abundance: .
j_gene: TRBJ1-2
d_gene: TRBD1
CDR3aa: CAGNRDRGGNYGYTF
CDR3nt: TGTGCCGGAAACCGGGACAGGGGGGGAAACTATGGCTACACCTTC

v_gene: TRBV9
abundance: .
j_gene: TRBJ1-4
d_gene: .
CDR3aa: CASSSEANEKLFF
CDR3nt: TGTGCCAGCAGCTCCGAGGCGAATGAAAAACTGTTTTTT

v_gene: TRBV5-1
abundance: .
j_gene: TRBJ2-3
d_gene: TRBD2
CDR3aa: CASSPAGVVDTQYF
CDR3nt: TGCGCCAGCAGCCCAGCGGGAGTGGTAGATACGCAGTATTTT

v_gene: TRBV28
abundance: .
j_gene: TRBJ2-4
d_gene: TRBD1
CDR3aa: CASSSDRNENIQYF
CDR3nt: TGTGCCAGCAGTTCGGACAGGAATGAAAACATTCAGTACTTC

v_gene: TRBV4-2
abundance: .
j_gene: TRBJ2-2
d_gene: TRBD2
CDR3aa: CASSQVAGTNTGELFF
CDR3nt: TGTGCCAGCAGCCAAGTAGCGGGCACGAACACCGGGGAGCTGTTTTTT